These 25 T cell receptor beta chains originate from one sample sequenced in a study of blood T cells in healthy people across ages. Using a J-beta primer mix together with a sample-barcoded 5' primer, a second PCR was run for about 6 to 11 cycles. Using its own MiXCR run on the 5' RACE reads, TCRdb lists one record per CDR3 protein. The sample has about 1,400,000 distinct CDR3 sequences, roughly 59% seen once. Sequencing was carried out using blood. These receptors were obtained from a man younger than 35 in good health.

J is TRBJ2-7 and V is TRBV21-1; the table's D call TRBD2 went unverified against the DNA. TRBV21-1 is labeled a pseudogene. There are 17 residues in the CDR3. The CDR3 region is CASSRGLAELSSYEQYF. Written as DNA, the CDR3 is TGTGCCAGCAGCAGGGGACTAGCGGAATTAAGCTCCTACGAGCAGTACTTC.

This clonotype has just one count. The chain uses TRBV25-1 and TRBJ1-2; TRBD1 matches 9 bases. Per the germline V gene, CDR1 is MGHDK and CDR2 is SYGVNS. CDR3 length: 13 residues. V lost 6 bases, J lost 7 bases, and 6 bases stayed unmatched. The CDR3 protein is CASSGQGRGGYTF. DNA for the CDR3: TGTGCCAGCAGCGGACAGGGGAGGGGTGGCTACACCTTC.

The chain uses TRBV9 and TRBJ1-4, with 11 bases matching TRBD1. Per germline, CDR1 SGDLS and CDR2 YYNGEE. The CDR3 runs to 15 residues. V dropped 9 bases and J dropped 4; count of bases not matched to a gene: 8. DNA of the CDR3: TGTGCCATCGACGGGACAGGGGGGAATAATGAAAAACTGTTTTTT. This sequence encodes CAIDGTGGNNEKLFF.

This chain joins TRBV9 and TRBJ2-3; the D is unclear. Deletions cut 0 bases from V and 6 bases from J, with 5 bases between. Germline V gene lookup returns CDR1 SGDLS and CDR2 YYNGEE. CDR3 size: 12 residues. The CDR3 region has the DNA TGTGCCAGCAGCGTAGAGTGGGATACGCAGTATTTT. This gives the protein CASSVEWDTQYF.

The chain uses TRBV29-1 and TRBJ1-5; D is unclear. Germline V gene lookup returns CDR1 SQVTM and CDR2 ANQGSEA. The CDR3 sequence is 13 residues long. Trimming cost V 6 bases and J 10 bases, with 19 bases left between them. The CDR3 DNA reads TGCAGCGTCGGTGCGGGCTCAGGTCATCCCCAGCATTTT. This gives the protein CSVGAGSGHPQHF.

This sequence joins TRBV20-1 and TRBJ2-3; 10 bases match TRBD2. Per germline, CDR1 DFQATT and CDR2 SNEGSKA (reference sequence). The V and J ends lost 6 bases and 4 bases, in that order; junction bases with no gene match: 10. CDR3 size: 15 residues. The CDR3 region has the DNA TGCAGTGCGTCTAAGGTAGCGGGGGGTCCAGATACGCAGTATTTT. It encodes CSASKVAGGPDTQYF.

This chain joins TRBV3-1 and TRBJ2-3; 9 nucleotides match TRBD2. V shed 1 base, J shed 2 bases, and the junction held 4 bases outside the gene matches. This CDR3 is built from 16 residues. Germline CDR1 LGHDT, CDR2 YNNKEL (reference sequence). This CDR3 is CASSQVPSGNTDTQYF. CDR3 bases: TGTGCCAGCAGCCAAGTCCCTAGCGGGAACACAGATACGCAGTATTTT.

This chain uses TRBV27 with TRBJ1-2, with D tentatively TRBD1 (5 bases). The CDR3 length is 15 residues. Germline V gene sequence: CDR1 MNHEY, CDR2 SMNVEV (reference sequence). The V gene lost 9 bases and the J gene lost 4 bases, with 21 bases spanning the gap. CDR3 loop: CASRSTDSAFYGYTF. The CDR3 coding sequence is TGTGCCAGTCGGTCCACCGACAGCGCCTTCTATGGCTACACCTTC.

The rearrangement uses TRBV29-1 and TRBJ1-1; 7 positions agree with TRBD1. This CDR3 contains 12 residues. Germline CDR1 SQVTM, CDR2 ANQGSEA. With 8 bases clipped from V and 3 bases from J, the junction kept 6 bases outside the gene matches. CDR3 nucleotides: TGCAGCTCAACAGGGGCGGACACTGAAGCTTTCTTT. This encodes CSSTGADTEAFF. Full variable domain (rest looked up from reference TRBV29-1 and TRBJ1-1): SAVISQKPSRDICQRGTSLTIQCQVDSQVTMMFWYRQQPGQSLTLIATANQGSEATYESGFVIDKFPISRPNLTFSTLTVSNMSPEDSSIYLCSSTGADTEAFFGQGTRLTVV.

The chain carries TRBV9 and TRBJ1-1; 10 bases fit TRBD1. CDR1 is SGDLS, CDR2 YYNGEE, per germline. Trimming took 4 bases from V and 5 from J; bases not matched to a gene: 5. This CDR3 contains 14 residues. This chain's CDR3 is CASSQGGQGTEAFF. The CDR3 DNA follows: TGTGCCAGCAGCCAAGGGGGACAGGGGACTGAAGCTTTCTTT.

J is TRBJ2-7 and V is TRBV12-3 or TRBV12-4; no definite D call. The CDR3 runs to 12 residues. Trimming pared 6 bases from V and 4 bases from J, leaving 10 bases between. Written as DNA, the CDR3 is TGTGCCAGCAGGAGTTTTAATTACGAGCAGTACTTC. Its protein product is CASRSFNYEQYF.

The genes are TRBV6-4 and TRBJ2-3; D is uncertain. The CDR3 sequence is 15 residues long. Germline loops: CDR1 MRHNA, CDR2 SNTAGT. Trimming pared 0 bases from V and 2 bases from J, leaving 9 bases between. The CDR3 region has the DNA TGTGCCAGCAGTGACTCGATGAGCACCACAGATACGCAGTATTTT. It translates to CASSDSMSTTDTQYF.

On this clonotype itself: Sequence at one end of the junction differs from germline and may be a read error. The chain couples TRBV20-1 to TRBJ2-5, with D perhaps being TRBD1 or TRBD2 (5 bases each). The CDR3 is made up of 14 amino acids. Germline-derived CDR1 and CDR2 are DFQATT and SNEGSKA (reference sequence). The DNA for the CDR3 is TGCAGTGCTATATCCCCCGAGGGGTTGGAGACCCGGTACTTC. Amino acid sequence: CSAISPEGLETRYF.

The chain joins TRBV18 to TRBJ1-2; D gene unclear. Germline CDR1 is KGHSH and CDR2 is LQKENI. V dropped 2 bases and J dropped 3 bases, with 10 bases sitting between them. The CDR3 has 14 residues. The CDR3 is CASSPATYYYGYTF. The CDR3, as DNA: TGTGCCAGCTCACCAGCGACATACTACTATGGCTACACCTTC.

The chain uses TRBV30 and TRBJ1-2; D is undetermined. V was cut by 7 bases and J by 7 bases, with 10 bases left in between. This CDR3 is 10 amino acids long. Germline loops: CDR1 GTSNPN, CDR2 SVGIG (reference sequence). The CDR3 nucleotides are TGTGCCTTAAGGGTTGGTGGCTACACCTTC. It codes for CALRVGGYTF.

The rearrangement links TRBV6-5 to TRBJ2-7, with 14 bases fitting TRBD2. CDR3 size: 14 residues. Germline assignment: CDR1 MNHEY and CDR2 SVGAGI. V lost 7 bases and J lost 6; bases outside the gene matches: 5. The CDR3 bases are TGTGCCAGCAACGGACTAGCGGGAGGTCTCGAGCAGTACTTC. It translates to CASNGLAGGLEQYF.

The chain uses TRBV27 and TRBJ2-3; 11 bases are shared with TRBD2. There are 19 residues in the CDR3. V was pared by 5 bases and J by 1 base, with 14 bases of the junction left unmatched. Germline CDR1 reads MNHEY; CDR2 reads SMNVEV (reference sequence). CDR3 loop: CASSRATGSSGGRTDTQYF. The CDR3 region has the DNA TGTGCCAGCAGTCGAGCGACAGGGTCTAGCGGGGGGCGCACAGATACGCAGTATTTT.

This rearrangement joins TRBV4-3 to TRBJ1-2, with no clear D. The V end was cut by 0 bases, the J end by 7 bases, with 9 bases between. Germline V gene data show CDR1 as LGHNA and CDR2 as YSLEER. The CDR3 runs to 13 residues. The CDR3 here is CASSQEETFGYTF. CDR3 DNA: TGCGCCAGCAGCCAAGAGGAAACCTTTGGCTACACCTTC.

The CDR3 region is CASSSGDRILTTEAFF. CDR3 bases: TGCGCCAGCAGCTCTGGAGACCGGATTTTAACCACTGAAGCTTTCTTT. The chain recombines TRBV5-1 with TRBJ1-1; D is unresolved. The V gene's germline CDR1 is SGHRS and CDR2 YFSETQ. CDR3 length: 16 residues. The V gene lost 3 bases and the J gene lost 4 bases, with 19 bases spanning the gap.

V usage is TRBV24-1 and J usage is TRBJ2-1; 15 nucleotides match TRBD2. CDR1 is KGHDR and CDR2 is SFDVKD in the germline V gene. The CDR3 contains 14 residues. The junction had 4 bases not matched to a gene; V was cut back by 9 bases and J by 8 bases. This chain's CDR3 is CATRTSGGAYEQFF. The CDR3 nucleotides are TGTGCCACCCGGACTAGCGGGGGGGCCTATGAGCAGTTCTTC.

This clonotype was counted a few times. This chain's CDR3 is CASSYIDMPNSPLHF. Written as DNA, the CDR3 is TGTGCCAGCAGTTACATCGACATGCCCAACTCACCCCTCCACTTT. The chain employs TRBV6-5 and TRBJ1-6; D is unclear. The germline CDR1 and CDR2 sequences are MNHEY and SVGAGI. CDR3 length equals 15 residues. V was shortened by 2 bases and J by 10 bases, with 15 bases between the two germline ends.

This clonotype appeared a single time. The chain is built from TRBV3-1 and TRBJ1-1; possibly TRBD1 for D (5 bases). The V and J ends lost 4 bases and 7 bases respectively, with 13 bases between them. Germline V lookup: CDR1 LGHDT, CDR2 YNNKEL (reference sequence). The CDR3 runs 13 residues. The CDR3 here is CASSLLGAREAFF. The CDR3 DNA follows: TGTGCCAGCAGCCTCCTAGGGGCACGTGAAGCTTTCTTT.

This clonotype was recorded many times. The chain employs TRBV29-1 and TRBJ2-1; 9 positions match TRBD1. The J segment lost 3 bases and the V segment lost 3 bases, leaving 6 bases of the junction unmatched. CDR1 is SQVTM and CDR2 is ANQGSEA in the germline V gene. The CDR3 spans 15 residues. The DNA of the CDR3 is TGCAGCGTTGAGAGGACAGGGGATCGCTACAATGAGCAGTTCTTC. This translates into CSVERTGDRYNEQFF.

The rearrangement uses TRBV28 and TRBJ1-2, with a weak D call TRBD1 (6 bases). The germline CDR1 and CDR2 sequences are MDHEN and SYDVKM. Trimming shortened V by 6 bases and J by 7 bases, and 9 bases separated the two germline ends. The CDR3 length is 11 residues. DNA for the CDR3: TGTGCCAGCAGAAGGGGGATTGGCTACACCTTC. Translating gives CASRRGIGYTF.

V is TRBV4-1 and J is TRBJ2-7; D is unclear. Gene TRBJ2-1 matches the end of the DNA better, so the J call may be wrong. CDR1 and CDR2 from the germline V gene are MGHRA and YSYEKL. The CDR3 has 13 amino acids. CDR3 nucleotides: TGCGCCAGCAGCCTTATTGACCACAATGAGCAGTTCTTC. Encoded protein: CASSLIDHNEQFF.